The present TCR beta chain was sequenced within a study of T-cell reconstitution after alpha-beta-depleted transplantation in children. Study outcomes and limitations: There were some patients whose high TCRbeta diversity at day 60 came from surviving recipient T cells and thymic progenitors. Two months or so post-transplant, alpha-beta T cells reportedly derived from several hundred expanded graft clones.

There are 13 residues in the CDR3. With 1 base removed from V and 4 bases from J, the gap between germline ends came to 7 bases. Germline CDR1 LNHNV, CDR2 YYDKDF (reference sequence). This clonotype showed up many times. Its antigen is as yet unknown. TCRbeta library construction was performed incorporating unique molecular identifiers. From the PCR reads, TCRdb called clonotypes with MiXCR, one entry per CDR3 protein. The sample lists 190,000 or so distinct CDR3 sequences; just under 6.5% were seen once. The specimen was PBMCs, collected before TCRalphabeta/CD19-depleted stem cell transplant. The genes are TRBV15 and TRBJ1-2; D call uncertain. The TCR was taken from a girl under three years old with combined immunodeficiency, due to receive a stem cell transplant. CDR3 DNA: TGTGCCACCAGCAGAGGGGGTCCCTATGGCTACACCTTC. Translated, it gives CATSRGGPYGYTF.